These T cell receptor beta chains were read from a single sample in a study of early T cells in non-severe SARS-CoV-2 infection. TCRdb reanalysed the 5' RACE reads using MiXCR and keeps one entry per CDR3 protein. Found here are around 44,000 distinct CDR3 sequences, approximately 8.1% of them singletons; the top ten hold 5% to 6.5%. The sequenced sample consisted of whole blood. Receptors were obtained from an adult who was a healthcare worker with PCR-confirmed SARS-CoV-2 infection or an uninfected control (not recorded which). CDR3s include the opening cysteine and the closing phenylalanine or tryptophan. The D gene is left open where the match is weak. Not all rows give a size; the values are once, few, many and, for expanded clones, a class.

v_call	d_call	clone_size	j_call	cdr3_aa	cdr3_nt
TRBV18	TRBD1	few	TRBJ2-7	CASSPGQGQFYEQYF	TGTGCCAGCTCACCGGGACAGGGACAATTCTACGAGCAGTACTTC
TRBV10-3	TRBD1	NA	TRBJ2-7	CAIRNNRGKVYEQYF	TGTGCCATCAGGAATAACAGGGGGAAAGTTTACGAGCAGTACTTC
TRBV12-3/TRBV12-4	NA	many	TRBJ2-3	CASSPGGSTDTQYF	TGTGCCAGCAGTCCCGGGGGCTCCACAGATACGCAGTATTTT
TRBV28	NA	NA	TRBJ2-5	CASSQRQVPHF	TGTGCCAGCAGCCAACGACAGGTTCCTCATTTC
TRBV5-4	NA	many	TRBJ1-2	CASSLDRFNYGYTF	TGTGCCAGCAGCTTGGACAGGTTTAACTATGGCTACACCTTC
TRBV28	NA	few	TRBJ2-7	CASLGGYEQYF	TGTGCCAGTCTAGGGGGGTACGAGCAGTACTTC
TRBV20-1	TRBD2	many	TRBJ2-5	CSARRYERGKETQYF	TGCAGTGCTAGACGCTACGAGCGGGGGAAAGAGACCCAGTACTTC
TRBV18	NA	NA	TRBJ2-7	CASSGDKPYEQYF	TGTGCCAGCTCCGGGGACAAACCCTACGAGCAGTACTTC
TRBV5-1	NA	NA	TRBJ1-6	CASRPTVSNSPLHF	TGCGCCAGCAGACCGACAGTTAGTAATTCACCCCTCCACTTT
TRBV6-2/TRBV6-3	NA	NA	TRBJ1-1	CASSFGGAEAFF	TGTGCCAGCAGTTTCGGGGGAGCTGAAGCTTTCTTT
TRBV7-9	NA	many	TRBJ1-1	CASSPLEAFF	TGTGCCAGCAGCCCCCTTGAAGCTTTCTTT
TRBV12-3/TRBV12-4	TRBD1	NA	TRBJ1-2	CASSPDRGKNGYTF	TGTGCCAGCAGCCCCGACAGGGGGAAAAATGGCTACACCTTC
TRBV20-1	NA	NA	TRBJ2-5	CSAKGDQETQYF	TGCAGTGCTAAGGGGGACCAAGAGACCCAGTACTTC
TRBV12-3/TRBV12-4	TRBD1	NA	TRBJ2-1	CASSLGDRGLYEQFF	TGTGCCAGCAGTTTGGGAGACAGGGGGCTGTATGAGCAGTTCTTC
TRBV20-1	NA	many	TRBJ2-7	CSARATTDYEQYF	TGCAGTGCTAGAGCCACGACCGACTACGAGCAGTACTTC
TRBV28	NA	many	TRBJ1-2	CASSTATGTGYTF	TGTGCCAGCAGTACAGCCACAGGGACTGGCTACACCTTC
TRBV10-2	TRBD1	few	TRBJ1-4	CASSEWGVTGDGEKLFF	TGCGCCAGCAGTGAGTGGGGGGTAACAGGGGACGGAGAAAAACTGTTTTTT
TRBV7-6	NA	many	TRBJ1-5	CASSLAPDQPQHF	TGTGCCAGCAGCTTAGCTCCTGATCAGCCCCAGCATTTT
TRBV3-1	TRBD1	many	TRBJ1-5	CASSQGTGGNQPQHF	TGTGCCAGCAGCCAAGGGACAGGTGGGAATCAGCCCCAGCATTTT
TRBV20-1	TRBD1	many	TRBJ1-1	CSAREYRGLLMNTEAFF	TGCAGTGCTAGAGAGTACAGGGGTCTCCTCATGAACACTGAAGCTTTCTTT
TRBV2	NA	few	TRBJ2-5	CASSEHETQYF	TGTGCCAGCAGTGAACACGAGACCCAGTACTTC